Each of the 29 T cell receptor beta chains below was sequenced from the same sample in a study of T cells expressing NK-cell markers. From its re-call of the 5' RACE reads, TCRdb lists each CDR3 protein once, without DNA. Its clone listing holds 500,000 to 700,000 distinct CDR3 sequences. Sample: blood T cells: a sorted CD56 or NKG2C T cell subset, CD4+ or CD8+ T cells, or bulk PBMC T cells (not recorded which). The receptors originated from a man aged 18 to 29 in good health.

The J gene is TRBJ1-2, the V gene TRBV12-3 or TRBV12-4; there is no DNA to check the TCRdb D call of TRBD1. The CDR3 loop spans 13 amino acids. This chain's CDR3 is CASSVQGGGGYTF.

The chain couples TRBV6-5 to TRBJ2-3; the D call from TCRdb, TRBD2, cannot be confirmed without DNA. The CDR3 is 14 residues long. The germline gives CDR1 MNHEY, CDR2 SVGAGI. The CDR3 here is CASSYSDGSDTQYF.

V is TRBV20-1 and J is TRBJ2-2. Germline CDR1 and CDR2: DFQATT and SNEGSKA (reference sequence). This CDR3 has 14 amino acids. The CDR3: CSARDPILTGELFF.

The chain couples TRBV12-3 or TRBV12-4 to TRBJ2-7; the D call from TCRdb, TRBD1, cannot be confirmed without DNA. This CDR3 has 15 residues. This CDR3 is CASRGGVRTGDEQYF.

V usage is TRBV3-1 and J usage is TRBJ1-3; the TRBD1 assignment by TCRdb is unverifiable without DNA. The V gene's germline CDR1 is LGHDT and CDR2 YNNKEL (reference sequence). There are 16 residues in the CDR3. CDR3 in amino acids: CASSQMTGSSGNTIYF.

The chain carries TRBV20-1 and TRBJ1-2; checking the TCRdb D call of TRBD1 is not possible without DNA. CDR1 and CDR2 from the germline V gene are DFQATT and SNEGSKA (reference sequence). The CDR3 has 16 residues. The CDR3 sequence is CSAIDTGGRQVYGYTF.

The CDR3 sequence is CASSTGYGYTF. The chain has TRBV6-2 or TRBV6-3 and TRBJ1-2. Germline CDR1 and CDR2: MNHEY and SVGEGT. The CDR3 length is 11 residues.

J is TRBJ2-5 and V is TRBV15; TCRdb's D call of TRBD1 is untestable without DNA. The CDR3 sequence is 14 residues long. Germline values: CDR1 LNHNV, CDR2 YYDKDF (reference sequence). CDR3 in amino acids: CATSPRTGGETQYF.

The chain links TRBV5-1 to TRBJ2-1; TCRdb reports TRBD2, a call that lacks DNA to check it against. This CDR3 region has 15 residues. CDR1 and CDR2 (germline): SGHRS, YFSETQ. The chain's CDR3 is CASSLGVTSWNEQFF.

V usage is TRBV5-6 and J usage is TRBJ2-7; with no DNA, the TCRdb D assignment of TRBD2 cannot be verified. This CDR3 spans 14 amino acids. Per germline, CDR1 SGHDT and CDR2 YYEEEE. The CDR3 sequence: CASSVGTSDYEQYF. The whole variable domain, remainder taken from reference TRBV5-6 and TRBJ2-7, is DAGVTQSPTHLIKTRGQQVTLRCSPKSGHDTVSWYQQALGQGPQFIFQYYEEEERQRGNFPDRFSGHQFPNYSSELNVNALLLGDSALYLCASSVGTSDYEQYFGPGTRLTVT.

This chain links TRBV27 with TRBJ2-2; the TCRdb call, TRBD1, lacks DNA for checking. Germline values: CDR1 MNHEY, CDR2 SMNVEV (reference sequence). The CDR3 spans 17 residues. Here the CDR3 reads CASSGGGTGSLTGELFF.

The chain uses TRBV9 and TRBJ2-1; absent DNA, TCRdb's TRBD2 call cannot be checked. Looked up from germline, CDR1 is SGDLS and CDR2 is YYNGEE. The CDR3 has 12 amino acids. This CDR3 is CASPLGYNEQFF.

The chain combines TRBV5-6 with TRBJ2-5; the D gene TCRdb calls, TRBD1, cannot be checked with no DNA. The germline CDR1 and CDR2 sequences are SGHDT and YYEEEE. The CDR3 contains 13 residues. The chain's CDR3 is CASSSWTGKTQYF.

This chain links TRBV20-1 with TRBJ2-5; without DNA, the TCRdb call of TRBD1 cannot be checked. The germline gives CDR1 DFQATT, CDR2 SNEGSKA (reference sequence). The CDR3 extends over 14 amino acids. The CDR3 spells CSAKGGTHQETQYF.

This chain joins TRBV7-6 and TRBJ2-3; TCRdb proposes TRBD2, but this gene call is untestable without DNA. CDR3 length: 17 amino acids. In germline, CDR1 is SGHVS, CDR2 FNYEAQ. CDR3: CASSLGILAGVHDTQYF.

V usage is TRBV30 and J usage is TRBJ1-1. The CDR3 is made up of 14 amino acids. Germline CDR1 GTSNPN, CDR2 SVGIG (reference sequence). The chain's CDR3 is CAWSVARPNTEAFF.

The CDR3 protein is CASSVVTSGLNEQFF. The J gene is TRBJ2-1, the V gene TRBV9; the D call from TCRdb, TRBD2, cannot be confirmed without DNA. This CDR3 comprises 15 residues. Germline CDR1 SGDLS, CDR2 YYNGEE.

This rearrangement joins TRBV20-1 to TRBJ2-5; TCRdb lists TRBD2, though no DNA is available to test this call. CDR3 length: 13 residues. CDR1 is DFQATT and CDR2 is SNEGSKA in the germline V gene (reference sequence). This chain's CDR3 is CSAASLGAETQYF.

V is TRBV28 and J is TRBJ1-1; TCRdb outputs TRBD1, but without DNA this stays unchecked. In germline, CDR1 is MDHEN, CDR2 SYDVKM. This CDR3 region has 15 residues. CDR3 in amino acids: CASSLGGERRPKAFF.

This chain connects TRBV7-6 to TRBJ2-1; with no DNA, the TCRdb D assignment of TRBD2 cannot be verified. The CDR3 totals 15 residues. Germline V CDR1 and CDR2: SGHVS, FNYEAQ. The CDR3 here is CASSRPLPSSAEQFF.

CDR3 protein: CASSQSRRELFF. The gene calls are TRBV3-1 and TRBJ2-2. From germline, CDR1 is LGHDT and CDR2 YNNKEL (reference sequence). The CDR3 extends over 12 amino acids.

The chain uses TRBV14 and TRBJ2-3; the TCRdb D gene call, TRBD1, has no DNA to confirm it. Germline values: CDR1 SGHDN, CDR2 FVKESK. The CDR3 is 15 residues long. This CDR3 is CASSHTGDSTDTQYF.

The chain carries TRBV29-1 and TRBJ2-2; TCRdb outputs TRBD1, but without DNA this stays unchecked. There are 13 residues in the CDR3. Per germline, CDR1 SQVTM and CDR2 ANQGSEA. The CDR3 region is CSVVRDSTGELFF.

The rearrangement links TRBV20-1 to TRBJ1-5; as DNA is missing, the TRBD1 call by TCRdb cannot be tested. The CDR3 is 14 amino acids. Germline CDR1 reads DFQATT; CDR2 reads SNEGSKA (reference sequence). CDR3 sequence reads: CSARVGVSNQPQHF.

The rearrangement joins TRBV20-1 to TRBJ2-3. From germline, CDR1 is DFQATT and CDR2 SNEGSKA (reference sequence). This CDR3 spans 16 amino acids. CDR3 protein: CSARDLTPIGPDTQYF.

CDR3 sequence reads: CASSPWGLSSYNEQFF. The J gene is TRBJ2-1, the V gene TRBV27; as DNA is missing, the TRBD1 call by TCRdb cannot be tested. The CDR3 totals 16 residues. Germline loops: CDR1 MNHEY, CDR2 SMNVEV (reference sequence).

The chain has TRBV20-1 and TRBJ2-3; without DNA, the TCRdb call of TRBD1 cannot be checked. Per germline, CDR1 DFQATT and CDR2 SNEGSKA (reference sequence). The CDR3 extends over 15 amino acids. CDR3 loop: CSASPAGASKDTQYF.

J is TRBJ2-2 and V is TRBV7-8; TCRdb returns TRBD2, unconfirmable since there is no DNA. The CDR3 runs to 20 residues. In germline, CDR1 is SGHVS, CDR2 FQNEAQ. The CDR3 loop is CASSYMDWKSTQMNTGELFF.

The chain employs TRBV10-3 and TRBJ2-7; TCRdb indicates TRBD2, and absent DNA this call remains unverified. Germline CDR1 is ENHRY and CDR2 is SYGVKD. The CDR3 spans 17 residues. The CDR3 sequence: CAISESPPRTSGYEQYF.